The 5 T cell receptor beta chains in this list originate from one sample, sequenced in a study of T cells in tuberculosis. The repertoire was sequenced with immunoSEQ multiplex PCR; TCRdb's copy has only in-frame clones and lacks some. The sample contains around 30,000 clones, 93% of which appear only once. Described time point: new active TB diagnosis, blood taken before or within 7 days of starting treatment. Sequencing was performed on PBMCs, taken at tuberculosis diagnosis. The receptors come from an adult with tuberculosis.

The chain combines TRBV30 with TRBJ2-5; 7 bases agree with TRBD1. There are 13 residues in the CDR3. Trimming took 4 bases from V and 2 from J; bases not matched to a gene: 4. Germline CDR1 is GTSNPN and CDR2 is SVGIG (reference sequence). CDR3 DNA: TGTGCCTGGAAACCCAGGGGGCAAGAGACCCAGTACTTC. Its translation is CAWKPRGQETQYF.

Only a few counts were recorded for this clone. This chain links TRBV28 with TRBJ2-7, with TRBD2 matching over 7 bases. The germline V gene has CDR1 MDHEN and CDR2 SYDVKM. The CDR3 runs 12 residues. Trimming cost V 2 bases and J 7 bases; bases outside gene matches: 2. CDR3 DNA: TGTGCCAGCAGTTTAGTCGGGAGGGAGCAGTACTTC. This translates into CASSLVGREQYF.

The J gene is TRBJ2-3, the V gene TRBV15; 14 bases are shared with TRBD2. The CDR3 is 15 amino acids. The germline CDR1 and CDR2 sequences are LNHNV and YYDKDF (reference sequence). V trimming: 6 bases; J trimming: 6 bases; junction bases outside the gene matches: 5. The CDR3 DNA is TGTGCCACCAGTCCTCGACTAGCGGGGGGGGATACGCAGTATTTT. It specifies CATSPRLAGGDTQYF.

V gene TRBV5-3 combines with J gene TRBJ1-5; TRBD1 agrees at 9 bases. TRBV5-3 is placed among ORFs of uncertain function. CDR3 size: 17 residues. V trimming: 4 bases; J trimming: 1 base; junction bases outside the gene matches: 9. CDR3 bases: TGTGCCAGAAGCAGGACAGGGGCGTGGGGGAGCAATCAGCCCCAGCATTTT. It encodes CARSRTGAWGSNQPQHF.

CDR3 region: CASSLSGGSEAFF. The CDR3 DNA reads as TGTGCCAGCAGCCTAAGCGGTGGCTCTGAAGCTTTCTTT. J is TRBJ1-1 and V is TRBV7-6; D not certain. The CDR3 is made up of 13 amino acids. From germline, CDR1 is SGHVS and CDR2 FNYEAQ. V dropped 5 bases and J dropped 6 bases, with 13 bases sitting between them.